This paragraph covers one TCR beta chain sequence. Its antigen is unidentified. Trimming took 3 bases from V and 4 from J, leaving 10 bases between them. There are 13 residues in the CDR3. The germline CDR1 and CDR2 sequences are MDHEN and SYDVKM. This specimen comes from a study of graft-versus-host responses after intestinal transplantation. Findings and caveats of the study: Allografts of patients with graft-donor T cell macrochimerism showed high graft-versus-host to host-versus-graft clone ratios.

Assay used: immunoSEQ multiplex PCR; TCRdb lists only in-frame clones, some missing. This table has 95,000 to 150,000 clones, around 96% appearing once. The chain joins TRBV28 to TRBJ2-7; no clear D. This TCR was sampled from a human donor who received an intestinal transplant. Source: unstimulated CD8+ T cells sorted from spleen or lymph node cells, taken before intestinal transplant. The CDR3 coding sequence is TGTGCCAGCAGTTTCGGTTTTGGGTACGAGCAGTACTTC. Amino acid sequence: CASSFGFGYEQYF.